This is a list of T cell receptor beta chains from one sample in a study of cytomegalovirus exposure and HLA in healthy donors. Libraries were prepared by immunoSEQ multiplex PCR; TCRdb keeps only in-frame clonotypes and omits some of them. The sample table includes around 110,000 clones. Material for sequencing was PBMCs. The receptors come from a man in his forties in good health and CMV-seropositive. Each CDR3 is given with its conserved first and last residue. Each record gives: CDR3 length, D gene, J gene, V gene, CDR3 DNA, CDR3 protein. The D gene is left open where the match is weak.

13	-	TRBJ2-5	TRBV29-1	TGCAGCGTTGTGGCGGAGATCCAAGAGACCCAGTACTTC	CSVVAEIQETQYF
14	-	TRBJ2-7	TRBV5-1	TGCGCCAGCACCACGACTGGGGCCAGCTACGAGCAGTACTTC	CASTTTGASYEQYF
15	-	TRBJ1-5	TRBV5-6	TGTGCCAGCAGCCCGCGGCCAGGTCCGGGGCAGCCCCAGCATTTT	CASSPRPGPGQPQHF
17	TRBD1	TRBJ1-2	TRBV7-3	TGTGCCAGCAGCCTCTTTCCGGGGACAGGGGAAGGCTATGGCTACACCTTC	CASSLFPGTGEGYGYTF
15	TRBD2	TRBJ2-7	TRBV10-2	TGCGCCAGCAGTACGGGACTAGCGTATACCTACGAGCAGTACTTC	CASSTGLAYTYEQYF
16	TRBD2	TRBJ2-3	TRBV5-8	TGTGCCAGCAGCTTGATGGGCGGGAGGAGCACAGATACGCAGTATTTT	CASSLMGGRSTDTQYF
13	-	TRBJ1-1	TRBV7-3	TGTGCCAGCAGCTTGACAGTTCTTTCTGAAGCTTTCTTT	CASSLTVLSEAFF
13	-	TRBJ2-5	TRBV11-2	TGTGCCAGCAGCTTGGGGCTAAAGGAGACCCAGTACTTC	CASSLGLKETQYF
14	TRBD2	TRBJ2-3	TRBV15	TGTGCCACCAGCAGGGGACTATACACAGATACGCAGTATTTT	CATSRGLYTDTQYF
16	-	TRBJ2-1	TRBV4-1	TGCGCCAGCAGCCAAGAAAGTAGCGGCACCTACAATGAGCAGTTCTTC	CASSQESSGTYNEQFF
16	TRBD1	TRBJ2-2	TRBV6-4	TGTGCCAGCAGCTCAGGGACAGGGGCGAACACCGGGGAGCTGTTTTTT	CASSSGTGANTGELFF
16	-	TRBJ2-7	TRBV4-1	TGCGCCAGCAGCCAAGCGGGCCCTTACCTCGACTACGAGCAGTACTTC	CASSQAGPYLDYEQYF
13	-	TRBJ1-1	TRBV10-3	TGTGCCATCAAAAGAGGTATGAACACTGAAGCTTTCTTT	CAIKRGMNTEAFF
12	-	TRBJ1-2	TRBV14	TGTGCCAGCAGCCCGGGGGGCCATGGCTACACCTTC	CASSPGGHGYTF
16	TRBD2	TRBJ2-5	TRBV7-3	TGTGCCAGCAGCCTGACTAGCGGGAGGGCGGTCGGGACCCAGTACTTC	CASSLTSGRAVGTQYF
15	TRBD1	TRBJ2-3	TRBV6-6	TGTGCCAGCAGCCCCGACAGGGGGCGGGCAGATACGCAGTATTTT	CASSPDRGRADTQYF
14	-	TRBJ2-5	TRBV7-9	TGTGCCAGCAGCTCCGGGGGTACTATAGAGACCCAGTACTTC	CASSSGGTIETQYF
15	-	TRBJ2-7	TRBV4-3	TGCGCCAGCAGCCAAGTCCTGGGCCCATCGTACGAGCAGTACTTC	CASSQVLGPSYEQYF
14	-	TRBJ2-7	TRBV19	TGTGCCAGTAGTATAAGCATAGATTCCTACGAGCAGTACTTC	CASSISIDSYEQYF
16	TRBD2	TRBJ2-2	TRBV19	TGTGCCAGCAGGACTAGCGGGACGTCGAACACCGGGGAGCTGTTTTTT	CASRTSGTSNTGELFF
17	TRBD1	TRBJ2-3	TRBV5-1	TGCGCCAGCAGCCCCCGGACAGGTCAAGGGGAAGCAGATACGCAGTATTTT	CASSPRTGQGEADTQYF
17	TRBD1	TRBJ1-3	TRBV18	TGTGCCAGCTCACCTCTGGGGACAGCTTCCTCTGGAAACACCATATATTTT	CASSPLGTASSGNTIYF
14	-	TRBJ1-2	TRBV19	TGTGCCAGTAGTAGCAGGGATCTAGCGTATGGCTACACCTTC	CASSSRDLAYGYTF
15	TRBD2	TRBJ2-7	TRBV5-6	TGTGCCAGCAGCTTGGTAGCGGGAGGGCCCAGCGAGCAGTACTTC	CASSLVAGGPSEQYF
14	-	TRBJ1-5	TRBV6-1	TGTGCCAGCACCTACGTTGGTAGCAATCAGCCCCAGCATTTT	CASTYVGSNQPQHF
14	TRBD2	TRBJ2-7	TRBV11-2	TGTGCCAGCAACGTACTAGCGGGAGAGTACGAGCAGTACTTC	CASNVLAGEYEQYF
17	TRBD2	TRBJ2-7	TRBV11-2	TGTGCCAGCAGCGTATTACCGGGACTAGCGGGAGACTACGAGCAGTACTTC	CASSVLPGLAGDYEQYF
12	-	TRBJ1-1	TRBV5-1	TGCGCCAGCAGCTTGACTGATCCGCCAGCTTTCTTT	CASSLTDPPAFF
12	-	TRBJ2-3	TRBV28	TGTGCCAGCAGCCTACCACGGGATACGCAGTATTTT	CASSLPRDTQYF
17	TRBD2	TRBJ2-2	TRBV7-2	TGTGCCAGCAGCTTAGGCGCTAGCGGGAGAATCACCGGGGAGCTGTTTTTT	CASSLGASGRITGELFF
12	TRBD1	TRBJ2-3	TRBV28	TGTGCCAGCAGGACAGGGGTAGATACGCAGTATTTT	CASRTGVDTQYF
15	-	TRBJ1-5	TRBV6-1	TGTGCCAGCATGGTGGGCGCCTTCAGCAATCAGCCCCAGCATTTT	CASMVGAFSNQPQHF
14	TRBD2	TRBJ2-7	TRBV28	TGTGTCAGCAGTTTATCGGGACTAGCATACGAGCAGTACTTC	CVSSLSGLAYEQYF
14	TRBD1	TRBJ1-5	TRBV9	TGTGCCAGCAGCCCCGGACAGGGTGGTCAGCCCCAGCATTTT	CASSPGQGGQPQHF
13	-	TRBJ2-4	TRBV19	TGTGCCAGCCGGGCGGATAGCGTGAACATTCAGTACTTC	CASRADSVNIQYF
15	-	TRBJ1-2	TRBV11-2	TGTGCCAGCAGCTTCTCCGAAAATAGACTGTATGGCTACACCTTC	CASSFSENRLYGYTF
15	TRBD2	TRBJ2-7	TRBV5-1	TGCGCCAGCAGCTTGGTTAGCGGGAGTACCTACGAGCAGTACTTC	CASSLVSGSTYEQYF